This T cell receptor beta chain comes out of a study of cytomegalovirus exposure and HLA in healthy donors. Clones were sequenced by immunoSEQ multiplex PCR, and TCRdb holds only the in-frame ones, with some missing. The sample includes about 140,000 clones, around 90% seen only once; the top ten take just under 8%. V shed 3 bases, J shed 1 base, and the junction held 4 bases outside the gene matches. The CDR3 has 15 residues. In germline, CDR1 is SGHVS, CDR2 FNYEAQ. Regarding this clone: Its antigen is unknown.

Findings and limits, study-wide: Listed as cytomegalovirus-associated were around 160 TCR beta chains.

The sequence was collected from a woman between 18 and 29 years old in good health and CMV-seropositive. The sample taken for sequencing was PBMCs. The J gene is TRBJ1-2, the V gene TRBV7-6; the match to TRBD1 covers 8 bases. Here the CDR3 reads CASSFGQGNNYGYTF. For the CDR3, the DNA is TGTGCCAGCAGCTTCGGACAGGGTAATAACTATGGCTACACCTTC.